The 15 T cell receptor beta chains reported below all come from one sample, sequenced in a study of blood T cell repertoires in COVID-19 (TCRdb year 2020). Receptor amplification or capture employed the immunoSEQ multiplex PCR assay. Not all clones reach the TCRdb copy of this immuneACCESS table, which keeps in-frame sequences only. Checked studies attribute under half of the gap to unresolved V genes and leave the rest unexplained. The sample table records roughly 220,000 clones; 82% of these occur just once. Approximately 7.6% of the sample rests with the top ten. The material sequenced was peripheral blood. These receptors came from an elderly woman with COVID-19, enrolled during active disease.

On this clone itself: Other DNA variants within this sample encode the same CDR3. This chain uses TRBV9 with TRBJ1-2; 10 nucleotides line up with TRBD1. V dropped 0 bases and J dropped 4; count of bases not matched to a gene: 0. Germline V CDR1 and CDR2: SGDLS, YYNGEE. The length of the CDR3 is 14 residues. CDR3 protein: CASSVGTGGYGYTF. CDR3 coding DNA: TGTGCCAGCAGCGTAGGGACAGGGGGCTATGGCTACACCTTC. The variable domain in full, completed from reference TRBV9 and TRBJ1-2, reads DSGVTQTPKHLITATGQRVTLRCSPRSGDLSVYWYQQSLDQGLQFLIQYYNGEERAKGNILERFSAQQFPDLHSELNLSSLELGDSALYFCASSVGTGGYGYTFGSGTRLTVV.

This clone has just one count. V and J are TRBV5-8 and TRBJ1-4; no reliable D call. CDR3 size: 15 residues. Germline CDR1 is SGHTS and CDR2 is YDEGEE. Between the trimmed V and J ends, which lost 0 bases and 4 bases, there was a span of 10 bases. Here the CDR3 DNA reads TGTGCCAGCAGCTTGGGGCAGGTGAATAATGAAAAACTGTTTTTT. Protein product: CASSLGQVNNEKLFF.

This chain links TRBV3-1 (or the pseudogene TRBV3-2) with TRBJ2-7; TRBD2 is a possible D gene (7 bases). With 0 bases removed from V and 0 bases from J, the gap between germline ends came to 15 bases. The CDR3 sequence is 17 residues long. Per germline, CDR1 LGHDT and CDR2 YNNKEL (reference sequence). DNA for the CDR3: TGTGCCAGCAGCCAAGAAGGAGGGAGGGGGATCTCCTACGAGCAGTACTTC. Translation gives CASSQEGGRGISYEQYF.

This clone was detected only a few times. The chain couples TRBV18 to TRBJ1-1; a weak D match, TRBD1 (6 bases). V lost 2 bases to trimming and J lost 7 bases, with 17 bases between them. Looked up from germline, CDR1 is KGHSH and CDR2 is LQKENI. This CDR3 spans 15 amino acids. CDR3 DNA: TGTGCCAGCTCACCATCCCTGGGGGCATTGGGTGAAGCTTTCTTT. It yields the protein CASSPSLGALGEAFF.

This sequence joins TRBV6-5 and TRBJ1-5; TRBD1 matches at 10 bases. V dropped 10 bases and J dropped 4; count of bases not matched to a gene: 10. The CDR3 contains 15 residues. Germline-derived CDR1 and CDR2 are MNHEY and SVGAGI. The CDR3 here is CATRDRGVENQPQHF. CDR3 sequence (DNA): TGTGCCACCCGGGACAGGGGTGTGGAGAATCAGCCCCAGCATTTT.

V gene TRBV7-2 combines with J gene TRBJ2-3; 11 bases are shared with TRBD2. Germline CDR1 SGHTA, CDR2 FQGNSA. This CDR3 spans 16 amino acids. The junction had 8 bases not matched to a gene; V was cut back by 5 bases and J by 4 bases. CDR3 nucleotides: TGTGCCAGCAGCCTACGACTAGCGGGGCCGCCAGATACGCAGTATTTT. Protein sequence: CASSLRLAGPPDTQYF.

J is TRBJ1-1 and V is TRBV12-3 or TRBV12-4; D is unresolved. V lost 1 base and J lost 8, with 5 bases in between. This CDR3 is built from 11 residues. The CDR3 nucleotides read TGTGCCAGCAGTTTAGAATCGGAAGCTTTCTTT. Its translation: CASSLESEAFF.

V gene TRBV4-2 combines with J gene TRBJ1-6, with 9 nucleotides matching TRBD1. The V segment lost 0 bases and the J segment 6 bases; nucleotides outside the gene matches: 6. The CDR3 is 17 amino acids. Germline CDR1 reads LGHNA; CDR2 reads YNFKEQ. This chain's CDR3 is CASSQEGTGFGNSPLHF. CDR3 in DNA: TGTGCCAGCAGCCAAGAAGGGACAGGGTTTGGTAATTCACCCCTCCACTTT.

The chain joins TRBV15 to TRBJ1-4; D is unclear. The CDR3 extends over 13 amino acids. CDR1 and CDR2 (germline): LNHNV, YYDKDF (reference sequence). Trimming shortened V by 11 bases and J by 0 bases, and 10 bases separated the two germline ends. The CDR3, as DNA: TGTGCCGCAAACGGTGCAACTAATGAAAAACTGTTTTTT. Residues: CAANGATNEKLFF.

The chain recombines TRBV5-5 with TRBJ1-1; no reliable D call. V lost 4 bases and J lost 6, with 13 bases in between. Per germline, CDR1 SGHKS and CDR2 YYEKEE (reference sequence). There are 13 residues in the CDR3. DNA of the CDR3: TGTGCCAGCAGCCCCCGTTCACTTCCTGAAGCTTTCTTT. It specifies CASSPRSLPEAFF.

This clone was found once. V is TRBV5-1 and J is TRBJ2-1; 7 nucleotides align to TRBD1. Per germline, CDR1 SGHRS and CDR2 YFSETQ. The CDR3 runs to 14 residues. With 4 bases clipped from V and 4 bases from J, the junction kept 5 bases outside the gene matches. The CDR3 loop reads CASSSTGVYNEQFF. DNA of the CDR3: TGCGCCAGCAGCAGCACAGGGGTATACAATGAGCAGTTCTTC.

This chain's CDR3 is CASSRERGSYEQYF. The DNA of the CDR3 is TGTGCCAGCAGCCGAGAACGGGGTTCCTACGAGCAGTACTTC. The rearrangement uses TRBV4-2 and TRBJ2-7, with D possibly being TRBD2 (5 bases). The CDR3 has 14 residues. Germline lookup yields CDR1 LGHNA and CDR2 YNFKEQ. V lost 4 bases, J lost 1 base, and 11 bases lay in between.

J is TRBJ2-7 and V is TRBV6-5; D perhaps matches TRBD1 (6 bases). CDR1 and CDR2 from the germline V gene are MNHEY and SVGAGI. V gave up 3 bases and J gave up 2 bases, with 11 bases separating them. CDR3 length: 14 residues. CDR3 protein: CASSYKGGPYEQYF. In DNA form, the CDR3 reads TGTGCCAGCAGTTATAAAGGGGGACCCTACGAGCAGTACTTC.

The chain has TRBV28 and TRBJ2-7, with TRBD2 matching over 12 bases. Germline V gives CDR1 MDHEN, CDR2 SYDVKM. With 6 bases clipped from V and 0 bases from J, the junction kept 0 bases outside the gene matches. The CDR3 spans 14 residues. The CDR3 loop is CASRTSGSSYEQYF. The CDR3 nucleotides read TGTGCCAGCAGGACTAGCGGGAGCTCCTACGAGCAGTACTTC.

J is TRBJ2-5 and V is TRBV7-3, with D possibly being TRBD2 (6 bases). CDR1 and CDR2 from the germline V gene are SGHTA and FQGTGA. This CDR3 has 15 amino acids. V lost 5 bases and J lost 4, with 17 bases in between. CDR3 DNA: TGTGCCAGCAGCCCGGGGACTTTGGAATTAGAGACCCAGTACTTC. This encodes CASSPGTLELETQYF.